This T cell receptor (beta chain) derives from a study of T-cell memory formation after mild COVID-19. On the study more broadly: Clustering of TCRs was largely donor specific.

Study observations and caveats: CD4+ contracting clones were mainly CM and EM; CD8+ ones, EMRA.

The authors produced TCR alpha and TCR beta cDNA libraries with sample barcodes and UMIs by 5'RACE using constant-segment primers. TCRdb used MiXCR to reprocess the 5' RACE reads, holding one entry per CDR3 protein. The sample has some 450,000 distinct CDR3 sequences, around 20% seen once. Comment on this clonotype: Its antigen is undetermined.

Germline V gene lookup returns CDR1 LGHNA and CDR2 YSLEER. There are 13 residues in the CDR3. V was shortened by 0 bases and J by 5 bases, with 6 bases between the two germline ends. V is TRBV4-3 and J is TRBJ2-3; TRBD2 is a possible D gene (5 bases). The specimen sequenced was PBMCs or a T cell subset sorted from them (not recorded which). This receptor was taken from an adult woman who had mild COVID-19 (a few samples of this study predate the infection). Cell type and time point are not known. The CDR3 DNA is TGCGCCAGCAGCCAAGAAGGAGGAGATACGCAGTATTTT. It is translated as CASSQEGGDTQYF.